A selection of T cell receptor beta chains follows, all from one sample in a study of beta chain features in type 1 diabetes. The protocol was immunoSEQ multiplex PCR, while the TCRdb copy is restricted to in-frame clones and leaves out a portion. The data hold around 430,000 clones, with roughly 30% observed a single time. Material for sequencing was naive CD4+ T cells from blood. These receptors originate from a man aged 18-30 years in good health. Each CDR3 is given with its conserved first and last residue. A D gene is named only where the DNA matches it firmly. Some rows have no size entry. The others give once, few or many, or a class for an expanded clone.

CASSAGTGNEKLFF	TGTGCCAGCAGCGCCGGGACAGGGAATGAAAAACTGTTTTTT	TRBD1	TRBV2	TRBJ1-4	few
CATSRSSHNEQFF	TGTGCCACCAGCAGGTCTAGCCACAATGAGCAGTTCTTC	.	TRBV15	TRBJ2-1	.
CASSRLGGGTDTQYF	TGTGCCAGCAGCCGTCTTGGCGGGGGAACAGATACGCAGTATTTT	TRBD2	TRBV11-2	TRBJ2-3	.
CASREQGNEQYF	TGTGCCAGCAGGGAACAGGGAAACGAGCAGTACTTC	.	TRBV2	TRBJ2-7	.
CASSGGSIEKLFF	TGTGCCAGCAGTGGAGGAAGCATTGAAAAACTGTTTTTT	.	TRBV25-1	TRBJ1-4	.
CASSERTGSYEQYF	TGTGCCAGCAGTGAACGGACAGGGAGCTACGAGCAGTACTTC	TRBD1	TRBV2	TRBJ2-7	few
CASSLAWGSYNEQFF	TGTGCCAGCAGCTTAGCGTGGGGCTCCTACAATGAGCAGTTCTTC	.	TRBV7-2	TRBJ2-1	.
CASSVDVRSYEQYF	TGTGCCAGCAGCGTAGATGTGAGGTCCTACGAGCAGTACTTC	.	TRBV9	TRBJ2-7	.
CASSFIAGGATEQFF	TGTGCCAGCAGCTTCATAGCGGGAGGGGCTACTGAGCAGTTCTTC	TRBD2	TRBV7-8	TRBJ2-1	.
CASSPPRVSGANVLTF	TGTGCCAGCAGCCCCCCTAGGGTCTCTGGGGCCAACGTCCTGACTTTC	.	TRBV7-9	TRBJ2-6	.
CSGVARLAGGPRDTQYF	TGCAGCGGGGTCGCGAGACTAGCGGGAGGCCCCCGGGATACGCAGTATTTT	TRBD2	TRBV29-1	TRBJ2-3	few
CASSQSRLTDTQYF	TGTGCCAGCAGCCAATCGCGCCTCACAGATACGCAGTATTTT	.	TRBV16	TRBJ2-3	few
CASSETGVSYEQYF	TGTGCCAGCAGCGAAACAGGGGTCTCCTACGAGCAGTACTTC	TRBD1	TRBV25-1	TRBJ2-7	few
CASSSSKTSYGGDTQYF	TGTGCCAGCAGTTCTTCTAAGACTAGCTACGGTGGAGATACGCAGTATTTT	TRBD2	TRBV5-4	TRBJ2-3	.
CASSLDTRSYNEQFF	TGTGCCAGCAGCCTGGACACAAGATCCTACAATGAGCAGTTCTTC	.	TRBV7-6	TRBJ2-1	.
CASSFLGVATEAFF	TGTGCCAGCAGTTTCCTCGGGGTAGCCACTGAAGCTTTCTTT	.	TRBV28	TRBJ1-1	.
CASSVEWWVGDTQYF	TGTGCCAGCAGCGTAGAATGGTGGGTGGGAGATACGCAGTATTTT	.	TRBV9	TRBJ2-3	.
CASSLDRERGTDTQYF	TGCGCCAGCAGCTTAGACAGGGAGAGAGGCACAGATACGCAGTATTTT	TRBD1	TRBV4-3	TRBJ2-3	few
CASSLGQGSVGELFF	TGCGCCAGCAGCTTGGGACAGGGATCCGTCGGGGAGCTGTTTTTT	TRBD1	TRBV5-1	TRBJ2-2	.
CAWSRGVHQPQHF	TGTGCCTGGAGTCGAGGGGTCCATCAGCCCCAGCATTTT	.	TRBV30	TRBJ1-5	.
CASSLNLQGADTQYF	TGCGCCAGCAGCTTGAACCTACAGGGAGCGGATACGCAGTATTTT	.	TRBV5-1	TRBJ2-3	few
CASSRTVAGPISEIYEQYF	TGCGCCAGCAGCCGGACCGTGGCGGGACCGATATCAGAAATCTACGAGCAGTACTTC	.	TRBV4-3	TRBJ2-7	few
CAISLAGGVNEQFF	TGTGCCATCTCTCTGGCGGGAGGTGTGAATGAGCAGTTCTTC	TRBD2	TRBV10-3	TRBJ2-1	.
CASSAPGASGANVLTF	TGTGCCAGCAGCGCCCCGGGGGCCTCTGGGGCCAACGTCCTGACTTTC	.	TRBV7-2	TRBJ2-6	.
CASSSTGVNTEAFF	TGTGCCAGCAGTTCAACAGGGGTGAACACTGAAGCTTTCTTT	TRBD1	TRBV7-9	TRBJ1-1	.
CAISGGQGGYEQYF	TGTGCCATCAGTGGGGGACAGGGCGGATACGAGCAGTACTTC	TRBD1	TRBV10-3	TRBJ2-7	.
CASTVAGGMETQYF	TGTGCCTCGACCGTAGCGGGAGGGATGGAGACCCAGTACTTC	TRBD2	TRBV7-9	TRBJ2-5	few
CASSVPGLAYTGELFF	TGTGCCAGTAGCGTCCCGGGACTAGCATACACCGGGGAGCTGTTTTTT	TRBD2	TRBV19	TRBJ2-2	few
CSARSVNIQYF	TGCAGTGCCCGGTCGGTAAACATTCAGTACTTC	.	TRBV20-1	TRBJ2-4	few
CATSRVRTGGELFF	TGTGCCACCAGCAGAGTTCGGACAGGGGGCGAGCTGTTTTTT	TRBD1	TRBV15	TRBJ1-4	.
CASSLGYGETQYF	TGTGCCAGCAGTCTAGGTTATGGGGAGACCCAGTACTTC	.	TRBV28	TRBJ2-5	.
CASSTQGANNQPQHF	TGTGCCAGCAGCACACAGGGGGCTAACAATCAGCCCCAGCATTTT	TRBD1	TRBV7-2	TRBJ1-5	few
CASSPGLIAGGGDTQYF	TGTGCCAGCAGCCCAGGTTTGATAGCGGGAGGGGGAGATACGCAGTATTTT	TRBD2	TRBV9	TRBJ2-3	few
CASSVATSYEQYF	TGTGCCAGCAGCGTAGCTACCAGCTACGAGCAGTACTTC	.	TRBV9	TRBJ2-7	few
CASSFPPGLAGTGELFF	TGTGCCAGCAGTTTCCCCCCGGGACTAGCGGGAACCGGGGAGCTGTTTTTT	TRBD2	TRBV28	TRBJ2-2	.
CAWSVGRGPAHEQYF	TGTGCCTGGAGTGTAGGGCGGGGGCCCGCCCACGAGCAGTACTTC	.	TRBV30	TRBJ2-7	.
CASSDRPGHLREDQYF	TGCGCCAGCAGTGATAGGCCGGGACACCTAAGAGAAGACCAGTACTTC	.	TRBV23-1	TRBJ2-5	.
CASSQSSNYGYTF	TGTGCCAGCAGCCAATCAAGTAACTATGGCTACACCTTC	.	TRBV4-2	TRBJ1-2	few
CASSTRQVLYGYTF	TGTGCCAGTTCTACTAGACAGGTCTTATATGGCTACACCTTC	.	TRBV7-2	TRBJ1-2	few
CASSFRTLAKNIQYF	TGTGCCAGCAGCTTCCGGACTCTAGCCAAAAACATTCAGTACTTC	.	TRBV28	TRBJ2-4	few
CASSQLLEGEQFF	TGCGCCAGCAGCCAATTACTAGAGGGTGAGCAGTTCTTC	.	TRBV4-3	TRBJ2-1	.
CASSEAHNGELFF	TGTGCCAGCAGTGAAGCACACAACGGGGAGCTGTTTTTT	.	TRBV2	TRBJ2-2	few
CASRGGKLFF	TGTGCCAGCCGGGGGGGAAAACTGTTTTTT	.	TRBV19	TRBJ1-4	.
CSVEFGLGEQYF	TGCAGCGTTGAATTTGGGTTGGGGGAGCAGTACTTC	.	TRBV29-1	TRBJ2-7	few
CSVSGGLAEAFF	TGCAGCGTTTCAGGTGGTTTGGCTGAAGCTTTCTTT	.	TRBV29-1	TRBJ1-1	few
CASSLTSGRTNEQFF	TGCGCCAGCAGCTTAACTAGCGGGAGGACAAATGAGCAGTTCTTC	TRBD2	TRBV5-1	TRBJ2-1	once
CATRYPVGSSYEQYF	TGTGCCACTCGGTACCCCGTAGGATCGTCCTACGAGCAGTACTTC	.	TRBV6-6	TRBJ2-7	.
CARPGGRAGEQFF	TGTGCCCGCCCAGGGGGGAGGGCCGGAGAGCAGTTCTTC	.	TRBV9	TRBJ2-1	few
CASSTTSFNEQFF	TGCGCCAGCAGCACGACTAGCTTTAATGAGCAGTTCTTC	TRBD2	TRBV5-1	TRBJ2-1	few
CASSLSGTGTEQYF	TGTGCCAGCAGCTTATCCGGGACAGGGACCGAGCAGTACTTC	TRBD1	TRBV5-6	TRBJ2-7	.
CSVEGPSYEQYF	TGCAGCGTTGAAGGGCCGAGCTACGAGCAGTACTTC	.	TRBV29-1	TRBJ2-7	few
CASSSGTGIQETQYF	TGTGCCAGCAGCTCCGGGACAGGGATTCAAGAGACCCAGTACTTC	TRBD1	TRBV7-3	TRBJ2-5	.
CASSRGAGEDTQYF	TGTGCCAGCAGCCGAGGAGCGGGAGAAGATACGCAGTATTTT	TRBD2	TRBV4-2	TRBJ2-3	.
CASSPSGRQYF	TGTGCCAGCTCACCCTCAGGACGCCAGTACTTC	.	TRBV18	TRBJ2-5	few
CASSFWENTEAFF	TGCGCCAGCAGCTTCTGGGAGAACACTGAAGCTTTCTTT	.	TRBV5-1	TRBJ1-1	once
CASGISGTTSKQYF	TGTGCCAGCGGAATAAGCGGGACAACGAGCAAGCAGTACTTC	.	TRBV6-1	TRBJ2-7	.
CASSLLAGGREQFF	TGTGCCAGCAGCCTACTAGCGGGGGGGCGTGAGCAGTTCTTC	TRBD2	TRBV14	TRBJ2-1	.
CAWSVSGLRGETQYF	TGTGCCTGGAGTGTTTCAGGGCTACGGGGAGAGACCCAGTACTTC	.	TRBV30	TRBJ2-5	few
CASSRDRGNTIYF	TGTGCCAGCAGCCGGGACAGAGGAAACACCATATATTTT	TRBD1	TRBV14	TRBJ1-3	.
CASSQASGYNEQFF	TGCGCCAGCAGCCAAGCTAGCGGGTACAATGAGCAGTTCTTC	TRBD2	TRBV4-1	TRBJ2-1	few